This T cell receptor beta chain is from a study of cytomegalovirus exposure and HLA in healthy donors. As for the study in general: From 150 million to 200 million T cells, an earlier analysis saw around 120 million unique TCR beta sequences.

Notes on the study in general: In an earlier analysis, productive rearrangement rates for most beta V segments clustered near 87% or 30%. Across donors, presence/absence analyses took sequencing depth to be roughly uniform.

This PCR relied on a set of 60 Vbeta primers and 13 Jbeta primers. Clones were read by immunoSEQ multiplex PCR, and TCRdb kept only the in-frame ones, dropping some. The data hold some 130,000 clones, with more than 70% observed a single time. Germline loops: CDR1 SGHDT, CDR2 YYEEEE. The CDR3 covers 15 residues. This clone showed up just a few times. Its antigen is currently unknown. An end of the junction does not agree with germline; a read error may underlie this. The same CDR3 can be traced to other DNA sequences in this sample. Samples came from healthy bone marrow donors. Material for sequencing was PBMCs. The TCR was taken from a man in his forties or fifties in good health and CMV-seronegative. This sequence joins TRBV5-6 and TRBJ2-7, with 15 bases aligning to TRBD2. Written as DNA, the CDR3 is TGCGCCAGCAGCTTGGGACTAGCGGGAGGAAGCGAGCAGTACTTC. This sequence encodes CASSLGLAGGSEQYF.